What follows describes a single T cell receptor beta chain. Method: immunoSEQ multiplex PCR; TCRdb's copy keeps in-frame clones and lacks some. The sample contains just over 90,000 clones, roughly 86% of which appear only once. This specimen belongs to a study of control samples from healthy donors and cancer patients. The ends were cut back, 6 bases at V and 5 bases at J, with 19 bases in the middle. The CDR3 has 14 residues. Germline V gene sequence: CDR1 SQVTM, CDR2 ANQGSEA. This sequence originates from a woman between 50 and 59 years old in good health. The material sequenced was blood. The rearrangement uses TRBV29-1 and TRBJ1-1; tentative D call: TRBD1 (5 bases). CDR3 protein: CSVAQTAIKTEAFF. DNA for the CDR3: TGCAGCGTCGCACAGACAGCAATCAAGACTGAAGCTTTCTTT.